A single TCR beta chain is shown here with its context. The CDR3 length is 15 residues. The ends were cut back, 3 bases at V and 7 bases at J, with 15 bases in the middle. Germline V CDR1 and CDR2: SEHNR, FQNEAQ (reference sequence). The sample is drawn from a study of OX40 agonist ivuxolimab in advanced cancers. The data were produced by immunoSEQ multiplex PCR, yet TCRdb's version contains in-frame clones alone and is incomplete. The repertoire holds approximately 60,000 clones, with approximately 80% as singletons. The chain joins TRBV7-9 to TRBJ2-2, with a tentative D call TRBD1 (5 bases). This clonotype was obtained from an adult with an advanced solid tumor such as melanoma, head and neck, liver or kidney cancer. The sample here was CD4+ or CD8+ T cells sorted from blood, taken in a trial of the OX40 agonist ivuxolimab. Here the CDR3 reads CASSFGQGFFGELFF. The CDR3 DNA reads as TGTGCCAGCAGCTTCGGCCAGGGCTTCTTCGGGGAGCTGTTTTTT.